This T cell receptor (beta chain) was found in a study of OX40 agonist ivuxolimab in advanced cancers. Whole-study context: Treatment of patients was with ivuxolimab, an agonistic anti-OX40 (CD134) antibody.

CDR3 length: 15 amino acids. Germline CDR1 reads KGHSH; CDR2 reads LQKENI. The germline V and J ends were trimmed by 2 bases and 0 bases, with 10 bases remaining between them. Overall study results and limits: At 0.1-3.0 mg/kg, partial responders had clonal expansion among the lowest observed. Some patients who did not respond also had low normalized T-cell clonal expansion.

The assay was immunoSEQ multiplex PCR, and TCRdb's table has in-frame clones only and misses some. The repertoire holds around 66,000 clones, with 85% as singletons. In regard to this clone: What it binds is unknown.

Sequencing was performed on CD4+ or CD8+ T cells sorted from blood, taken in a trial of the OX40 agonist ivuxolimab. The receptor comes from an adult with an advanced solid tumor such as melanoma, head and neck, liver or kidney cancer. The rearrangement joins TRBV18 to TRBJ1-2; tentative D call: TRBD1 (6 bases). CDR3 amino acids: CASSPVDRTNYGYTF. The CDR3 DNA is TGTGCCAGCTCACCAGTCGACAGGACTAACTATGGCTACACCTTC.